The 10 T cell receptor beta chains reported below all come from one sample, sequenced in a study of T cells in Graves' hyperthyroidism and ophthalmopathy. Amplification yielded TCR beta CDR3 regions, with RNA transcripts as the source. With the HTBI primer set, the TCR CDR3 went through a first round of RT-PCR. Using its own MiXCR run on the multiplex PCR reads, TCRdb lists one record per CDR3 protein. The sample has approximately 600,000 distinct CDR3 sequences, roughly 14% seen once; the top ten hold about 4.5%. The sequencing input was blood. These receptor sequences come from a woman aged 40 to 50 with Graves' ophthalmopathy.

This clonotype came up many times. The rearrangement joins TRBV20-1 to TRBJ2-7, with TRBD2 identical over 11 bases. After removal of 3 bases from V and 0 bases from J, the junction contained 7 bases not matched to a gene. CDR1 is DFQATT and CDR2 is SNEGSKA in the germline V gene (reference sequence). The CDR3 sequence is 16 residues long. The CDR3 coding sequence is TGCAGTGCTAGTACTAGCGGGAGTACTATCTCCTACGAGCAGTACTTC. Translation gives CSASTSGSTISYEQYF.

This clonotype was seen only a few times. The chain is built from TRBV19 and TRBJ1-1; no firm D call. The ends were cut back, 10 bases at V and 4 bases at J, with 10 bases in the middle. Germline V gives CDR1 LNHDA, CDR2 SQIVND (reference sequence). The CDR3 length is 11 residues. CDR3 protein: CAMRVGTEAFF. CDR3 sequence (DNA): TGTGCCATGAGGGTGGGCACTGAAGCTTTCTTT.

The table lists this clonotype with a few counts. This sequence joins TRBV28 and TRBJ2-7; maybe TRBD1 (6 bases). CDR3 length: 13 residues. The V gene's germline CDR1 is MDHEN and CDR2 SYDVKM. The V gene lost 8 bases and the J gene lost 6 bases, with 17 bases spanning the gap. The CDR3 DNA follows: TGTGCCAGCGAAGAAACAGGGATCGGCGAGCAGTACTTC. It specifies CASEETGIGEQYF.

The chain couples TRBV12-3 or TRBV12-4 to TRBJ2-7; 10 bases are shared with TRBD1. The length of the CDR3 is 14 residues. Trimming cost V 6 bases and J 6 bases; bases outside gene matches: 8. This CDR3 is CASRRGTGVSEQYF. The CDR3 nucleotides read TGTGCCAGCAGGCGTGGGACAGGGGTAAGCGAGCAGTACTTC.

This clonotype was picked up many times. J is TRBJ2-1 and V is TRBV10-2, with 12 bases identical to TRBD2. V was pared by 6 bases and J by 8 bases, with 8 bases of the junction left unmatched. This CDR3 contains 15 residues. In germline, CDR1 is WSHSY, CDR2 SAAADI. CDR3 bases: TGCGCCAGCAGCCTAGCGGGAGGGCCTGGGGATGAGCAGTTCTTC. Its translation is CASSLAGGPGDEQFF.

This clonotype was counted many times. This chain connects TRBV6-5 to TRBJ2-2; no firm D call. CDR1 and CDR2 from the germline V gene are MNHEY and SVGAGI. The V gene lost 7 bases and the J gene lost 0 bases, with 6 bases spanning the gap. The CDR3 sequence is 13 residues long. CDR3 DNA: TGTGCCAGCACCACTCCGAACACCGGGGAGCTGTTTTTT. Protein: CASTTPNTGELFF.

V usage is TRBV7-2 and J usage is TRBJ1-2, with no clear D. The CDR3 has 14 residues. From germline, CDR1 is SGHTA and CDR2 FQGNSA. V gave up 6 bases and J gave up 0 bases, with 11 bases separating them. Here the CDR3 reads CASRRDPSNYGYTF. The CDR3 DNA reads TGTGCCAGCAGGAGGGATCCTTCTAACTATGGCTACACCTTC.

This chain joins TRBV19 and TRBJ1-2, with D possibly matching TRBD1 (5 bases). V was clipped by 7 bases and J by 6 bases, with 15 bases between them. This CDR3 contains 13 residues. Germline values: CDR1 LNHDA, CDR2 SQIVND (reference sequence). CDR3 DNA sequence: TGTGCCAGTACCCCGGGACGGTACCATGGCTACACCTTC. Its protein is CASTPGRYHGYTF.

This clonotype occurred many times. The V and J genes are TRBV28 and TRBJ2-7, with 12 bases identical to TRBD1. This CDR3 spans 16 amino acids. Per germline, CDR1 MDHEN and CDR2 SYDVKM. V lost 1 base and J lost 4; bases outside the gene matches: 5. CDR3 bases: TGTGCCAGCAGTTTATCAGGGACAGGGGGCATTTACGAGCAGTACTTC. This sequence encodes CASSLSGTGGIYEQYF.

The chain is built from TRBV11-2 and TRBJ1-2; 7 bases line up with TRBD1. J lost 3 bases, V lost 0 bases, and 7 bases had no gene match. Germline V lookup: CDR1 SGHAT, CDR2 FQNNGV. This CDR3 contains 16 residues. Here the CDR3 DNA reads TGTGCCAGCAGCTTAGAAGGGGCAGGGGGATACTATGGCTACACCTTC. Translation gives CASSLEGAGGYYGYTF.